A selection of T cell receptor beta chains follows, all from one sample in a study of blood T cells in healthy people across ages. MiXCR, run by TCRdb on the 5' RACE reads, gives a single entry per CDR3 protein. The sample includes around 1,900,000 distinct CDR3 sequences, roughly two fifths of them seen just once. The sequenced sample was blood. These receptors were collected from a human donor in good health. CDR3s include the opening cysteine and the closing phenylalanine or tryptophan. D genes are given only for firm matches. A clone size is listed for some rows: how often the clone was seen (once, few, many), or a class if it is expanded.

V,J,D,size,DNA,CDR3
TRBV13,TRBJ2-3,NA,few,TGTGCCAGCAGCTGGACTCGAGCAGATACGCAGTATTTT,CASSWTRADTQYF
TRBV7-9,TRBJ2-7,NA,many,TGTGCCAGCAGCTTAGCGCCAGACTACGAGCAGTACTTC,CASSLAPDYEQYF
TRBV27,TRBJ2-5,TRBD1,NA,TGTGCCAGCAGTTTATGGGGCGTTCGACAGGGAGAGACCCAGTACTTC,CASSLWGVRQGETQYF
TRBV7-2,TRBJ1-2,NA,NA,TGTGCCAGCAGCTCTCATTTAACCCGTCGCTCAGGGGACTATGGCTACACCTTC,CASSSHLTRRSGDYGYTF
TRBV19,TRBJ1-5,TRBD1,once,TGTGCCAGTAGTCGTAAGCCGGGACAGGGGACGAACCAGCCCCAGCATTTT,CASSRKPGQGTNQPQHF
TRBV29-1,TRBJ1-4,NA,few,TGCGGGAGTTATCAGGGGAACGACGAAAAACTGTTTTTT,CGSYQGNDEKLFF
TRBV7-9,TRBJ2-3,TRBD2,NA,TGTGCCAGCAGCGGACGAGCGGGGCTGGACACAGATACGCAGTATTTT,CASSGRAGLDTDTQYF
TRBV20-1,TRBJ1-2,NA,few,TGCAGTGCGGGACCTATTAGCGGCTACACCTTC,CSAGPISGYTF
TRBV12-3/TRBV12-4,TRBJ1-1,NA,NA,TGTGCCAGCAACGATCTGAACACTGAAGCTTTCTTT,CASNDLNTEAFF
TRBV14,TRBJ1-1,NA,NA,TGTGCCAGCAGCCAAACGGGGTGGGAAACTGAAGCTTTCTTT,CASSQTGWETEAFF
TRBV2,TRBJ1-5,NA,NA,TGTGCCGGCAGTTGGAGCAATCAGCCCCAGCATTTT,CAGSWSNQPQHF
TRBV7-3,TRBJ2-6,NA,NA,TGTGCCAGCAGCACCCTCATCGGGAACTCTGGGGCCAACGTCCTGACTTTC,CASSTLIGNSGANVLTF
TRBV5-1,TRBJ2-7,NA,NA,TGCGCCAGCAGCTTGGTGTCTAGCGTCTCCTCCTACGAGCAGTACTTC,CASSLVSSVSSYEQYF
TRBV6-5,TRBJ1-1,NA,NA,TGTGCCAGCAGTTACTCGAGAACGGGGGGTTACACTGAAGCTTTCTTT,CASSYSRTGGYTEAFF
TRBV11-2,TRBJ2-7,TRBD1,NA,TGTGCCAGCAGCGAAGTCCGACAGGGCCTCTCCTACGAGCAGTACTTC,CASSEVRQGLSYEQYF
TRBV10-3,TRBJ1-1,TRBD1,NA,TGTGCCATCAGTGTTGAGGGGGCCGCGAACACTGAAGCTTTCTTT,CAISVEGAANTEAFF
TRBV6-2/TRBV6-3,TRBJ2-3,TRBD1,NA,TGTGCCAGCACCTGGACAGGCGATACGCAGTATTTT,CASTWTGDTQYF
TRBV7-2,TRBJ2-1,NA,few,TGTGCCAGCAGCTTAGGTGCCACCGGAGGGAATGAGCAGTTCTTC,CASSLGATGGNEQFF
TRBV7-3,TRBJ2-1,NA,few,TGTGCCAACAGCTTAAAAAGGGAATCGGAGCAGTTCTTC,CANSLKRESEQFF
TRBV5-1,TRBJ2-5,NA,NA,TGCGCCAGCAGCTTGAGTACGTGGGAGACAGGACTACAAGAGACCCAGTACTTC,CASSLSTWETGLQETQYF
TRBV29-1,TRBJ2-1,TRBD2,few,TGCAGCGGGAGGACTAGCGGTATGTCCTCCTACAATGAGCAGTTCTTC,CSGRTSGMSSYNEQFF
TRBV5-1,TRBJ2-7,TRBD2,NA,TGCGCCAGCAGCTTGGTAGGGACTAGCGGGGGCTACGAGCAGTACTTC,CASSLVGTSGGYEQYF
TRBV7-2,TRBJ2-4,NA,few,TGTGCCAGCAGCCCCTACGATTTTGGCATTCAGTACTTC,CASSPYDFGIQYF
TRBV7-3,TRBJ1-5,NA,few,TGTGCCAGCAGCTCCAAGGCACAACGACTCAATCAGCCCCAGCATTTT,CASSSKAQRLNQPQHF
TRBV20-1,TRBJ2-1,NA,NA,TGCAGTGCTAGAATGGGTCAGCGGATAATCTCCTACAATGAGCAGTTCTTC,CSARMGQRIISYNEQFF
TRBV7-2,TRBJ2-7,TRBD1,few,TGTGCCAGCAGCTTATCGGCAGGGGGCGGCCCCCACGAGCAGTACTTC,CASSLSAGGGPHEQYF
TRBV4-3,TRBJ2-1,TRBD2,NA,TGCGCCAGCAGCCAAGTTTGGGGAGGGGTCAACCAAGAGACCCAGTTCTTC,CASSQVWGGVNQETQFF
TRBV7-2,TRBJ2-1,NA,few,TGTGCCAGCAGCTTACAGCACAGGGCATTCAATGAGCAGTTCTTC,CASSLQHRAFNEQFF
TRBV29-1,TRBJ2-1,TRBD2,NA,TGCAGCGCCCCCGGGGGGGGATTATCCTACAATGAGCAGTTCTTC,CSAPGGGLSYNEQFF
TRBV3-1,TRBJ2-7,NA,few,TGTGCCAGCAGCCAGGGTGGGATAAATAAATACGAGCAGTACTTC,CASSQGGINKYEQYF
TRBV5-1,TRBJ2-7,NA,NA,NA,CASSFGNGDSYEQYF
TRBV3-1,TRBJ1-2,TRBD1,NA,TGTGCCAGCAGCCGGACAGGGCGAGGCTACACCTTC,CASSRTGRGYTF
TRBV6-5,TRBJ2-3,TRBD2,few,TGTGCCAGCAATCTCGGACTAGCGGGGGGCAGAGATACGCAGTATTTT,CASNLGLAGGRDTQYF
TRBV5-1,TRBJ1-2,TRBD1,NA,TGCGCCAGCAGCCCCCTGACAGGGGGCAGGGATGGCTACACCTTC,CASSPLTGGRDGYTF
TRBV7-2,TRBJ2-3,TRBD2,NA,TGTGCCAGCAGCCTTCAGGCTAGCGGGGGAGATACGCAGTATTTT,CASSLQASGGDTQYF